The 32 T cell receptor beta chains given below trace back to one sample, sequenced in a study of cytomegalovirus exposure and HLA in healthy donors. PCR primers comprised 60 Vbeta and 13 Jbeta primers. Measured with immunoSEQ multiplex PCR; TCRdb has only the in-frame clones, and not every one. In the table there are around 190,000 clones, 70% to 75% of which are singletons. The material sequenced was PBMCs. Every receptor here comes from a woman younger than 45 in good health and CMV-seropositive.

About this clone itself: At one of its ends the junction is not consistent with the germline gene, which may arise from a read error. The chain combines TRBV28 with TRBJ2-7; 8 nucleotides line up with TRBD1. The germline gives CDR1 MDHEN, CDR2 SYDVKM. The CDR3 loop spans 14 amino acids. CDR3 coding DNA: TGTGCCAGCCTTTTTCCGGGACAGGAGGGACTGAGGATCTTC. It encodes CASLFPGQEGLRIF. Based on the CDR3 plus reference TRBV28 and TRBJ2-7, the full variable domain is DVKVTQSSRYLVKRTGEKVFLECVQDMDHENMFWYRQDPGLGLRLIYFSYDVKMKEKGDIPEGYSVSREKKERFSLILESASTNQTSMYLCASLFPGQEGLRIFGPGTRLTVT.

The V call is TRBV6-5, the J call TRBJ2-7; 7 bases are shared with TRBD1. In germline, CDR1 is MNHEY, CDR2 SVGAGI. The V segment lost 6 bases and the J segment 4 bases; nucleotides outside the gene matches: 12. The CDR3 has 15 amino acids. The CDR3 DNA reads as TGTGCCAGCAGAAGTTCCTCAGACAGGGTTTACGAGCAGTACTTC. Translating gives CASRSSSDRVYEQYF.

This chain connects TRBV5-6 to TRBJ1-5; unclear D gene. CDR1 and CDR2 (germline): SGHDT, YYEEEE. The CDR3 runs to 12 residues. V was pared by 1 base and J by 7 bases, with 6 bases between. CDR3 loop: CASSLNKQPQHF. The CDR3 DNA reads TGTGCCAGCAGCTTGAATAAACAGCCCCAGCATTTT.

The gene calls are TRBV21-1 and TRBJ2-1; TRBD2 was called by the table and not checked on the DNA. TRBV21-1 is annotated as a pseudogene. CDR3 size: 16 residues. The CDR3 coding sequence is TGTGCCAGCAGCAAAGTCGGGGAAAACGACTACAATGAGCAGTTCTTC. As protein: CASSKVGENDYNEQFF.

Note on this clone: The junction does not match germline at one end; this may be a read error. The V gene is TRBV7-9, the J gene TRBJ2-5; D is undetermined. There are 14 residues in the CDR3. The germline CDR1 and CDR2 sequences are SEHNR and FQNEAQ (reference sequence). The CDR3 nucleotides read TGTTCCAGCAGCTTAGGAGAGTACCAAGAGACCCAGTACTTC. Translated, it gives CSSSLGEYQETQYF.

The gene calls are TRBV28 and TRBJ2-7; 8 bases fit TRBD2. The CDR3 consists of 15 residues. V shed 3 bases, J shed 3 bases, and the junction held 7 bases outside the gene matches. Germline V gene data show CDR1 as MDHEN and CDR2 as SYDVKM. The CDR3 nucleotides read TGTGCCAGCAGTTTGGAGAATAGCGGGATCTACGAGCAGTACTTC. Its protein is CASSLENSGIYEQYF.

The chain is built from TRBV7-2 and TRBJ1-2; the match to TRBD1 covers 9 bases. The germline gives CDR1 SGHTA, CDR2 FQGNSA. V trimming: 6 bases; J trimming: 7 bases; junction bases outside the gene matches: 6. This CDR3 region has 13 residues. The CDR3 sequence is CASSPGTGIGYTF. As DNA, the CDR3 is TGTGCCAGCAGTCCCGGGACAGGGATTGGCTACACCTTC.

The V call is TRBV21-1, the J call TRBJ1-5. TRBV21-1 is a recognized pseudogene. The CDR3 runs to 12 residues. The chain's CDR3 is CASSREGGPQHF. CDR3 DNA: TGTGCCAGCAGCCGGGAGGGCGGGCCCCAGCATTTT.

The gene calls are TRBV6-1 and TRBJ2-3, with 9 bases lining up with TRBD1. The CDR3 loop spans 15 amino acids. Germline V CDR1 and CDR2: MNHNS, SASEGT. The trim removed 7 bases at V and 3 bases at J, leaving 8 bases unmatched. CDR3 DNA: TGTGCCAGCATTCAACCCGGACAGGGGACAGATACGCAGTATTTT. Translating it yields CASIQPGQGTDTQYF.

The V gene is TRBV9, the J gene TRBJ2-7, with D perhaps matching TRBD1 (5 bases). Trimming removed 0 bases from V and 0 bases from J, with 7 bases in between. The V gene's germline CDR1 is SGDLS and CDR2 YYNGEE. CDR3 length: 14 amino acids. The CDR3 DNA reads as TGTGCCAGCAGCGTAGGACAGAGCTCCTACGAGCAGTACTTC. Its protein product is CASSVGQSSYEQYF.

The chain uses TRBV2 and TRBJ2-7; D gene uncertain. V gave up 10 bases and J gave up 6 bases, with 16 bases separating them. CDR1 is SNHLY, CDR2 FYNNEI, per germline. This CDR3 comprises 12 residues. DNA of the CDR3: TGTGCCAACAATGGGCCCGCCCTCGAGCAGTACTTC. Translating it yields CANNGPALEQYF.

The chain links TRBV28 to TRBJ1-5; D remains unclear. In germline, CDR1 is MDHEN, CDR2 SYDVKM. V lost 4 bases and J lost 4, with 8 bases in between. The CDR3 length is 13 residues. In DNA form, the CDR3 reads TGTGCCAGCAGTTCTACGGGGAATCAGCCCCAGCATTTT. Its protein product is CASSSTGNQPQHF.

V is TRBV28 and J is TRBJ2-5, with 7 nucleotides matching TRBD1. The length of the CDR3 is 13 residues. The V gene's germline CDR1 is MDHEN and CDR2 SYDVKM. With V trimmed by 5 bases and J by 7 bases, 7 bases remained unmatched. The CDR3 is CASSPPTGVTQYF. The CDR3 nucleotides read TGTGCCAGCAGTCCGCCTACAGGGGTGACCCAGTACTTC.

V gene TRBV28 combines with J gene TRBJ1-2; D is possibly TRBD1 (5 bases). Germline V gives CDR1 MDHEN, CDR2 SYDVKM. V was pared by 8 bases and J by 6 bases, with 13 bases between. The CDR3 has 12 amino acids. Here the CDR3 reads CASGGDGHGYTF. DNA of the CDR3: TGTGCCAGCGGAGGGGACGGTCATGGCTACACCTTC.

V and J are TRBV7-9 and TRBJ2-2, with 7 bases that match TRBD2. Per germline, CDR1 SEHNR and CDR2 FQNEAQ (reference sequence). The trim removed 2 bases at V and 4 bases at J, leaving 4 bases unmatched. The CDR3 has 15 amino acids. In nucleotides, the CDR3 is TGTGCCAGCAGCTTACGGCGGGAGATCACCGGGGAGCTGTTTTTT. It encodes CASSLRREITGELFF.

CDR3: CARSRGQGDEAFF. Here the CDR3 DNA reads TGTGCCAGAAGCCGGGGACAGGGAGATGAAGCTTTCTTT. The rearrangement uses TRBV5-3 and TRBJ1-1, with TRBD1 matching over 9 bases. TRBV5-3 is an ORF, and what it does is uncertain. The CDR3 consists of 13 residues. Losses at the gene ends were 4 bases for V and 7 bases for J; bases not matched to a gene: 5.

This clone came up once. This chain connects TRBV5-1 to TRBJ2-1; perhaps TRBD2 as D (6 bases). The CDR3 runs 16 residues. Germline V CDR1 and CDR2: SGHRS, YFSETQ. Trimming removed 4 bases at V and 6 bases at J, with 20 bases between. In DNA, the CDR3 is TGCGCCAGCAGCCCAAGGGACTCCCAGGTTGGCAATGAGCAGTTCTTC. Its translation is CASSPRDSQVGNEQFF.

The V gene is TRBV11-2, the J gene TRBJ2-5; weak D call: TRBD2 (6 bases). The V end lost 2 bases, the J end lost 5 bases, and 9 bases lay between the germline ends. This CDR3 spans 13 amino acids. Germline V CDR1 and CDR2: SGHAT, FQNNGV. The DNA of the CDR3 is TGTGCCAGCAGCTTACTCCGGGGGGAGACCCAGTACTTC. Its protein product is CASSLLRGETQYF.

The DNA of the CDR3 is TGTGCCAGCAGGCAACCCGGGACTCCGACGGGGGAGACCCAGTACTTC. Translation: CASRQPGTPTGETQYF. The chain uses TRBV28 and TRBJ2-5; weak D call: TRBD2 (6 bases). Between the trimmed V and J ends, which lost 6 bases and 5 bases, there was a span of 22 bases. The CDR3 totals 16 residues. The V gene's germline CDR1 is MDHEN and CDR2 SYDVKM.

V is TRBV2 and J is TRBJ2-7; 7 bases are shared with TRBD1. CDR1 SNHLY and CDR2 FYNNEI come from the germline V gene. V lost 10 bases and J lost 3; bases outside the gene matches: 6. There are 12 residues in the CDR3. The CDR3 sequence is CATRGQNYEQYF. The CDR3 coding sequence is TGTGCCACCCGGGGACAGAACTACGAGCAGTACTTC.

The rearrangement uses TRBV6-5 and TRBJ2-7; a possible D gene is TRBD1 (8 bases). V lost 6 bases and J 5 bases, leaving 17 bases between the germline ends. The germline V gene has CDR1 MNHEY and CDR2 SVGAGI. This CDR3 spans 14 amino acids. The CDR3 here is CASRRRTGRDEQYF. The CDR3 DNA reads TGTGCCAGCAGACGGCGGACAGGGAGGGACGAGCAGTACTTC.

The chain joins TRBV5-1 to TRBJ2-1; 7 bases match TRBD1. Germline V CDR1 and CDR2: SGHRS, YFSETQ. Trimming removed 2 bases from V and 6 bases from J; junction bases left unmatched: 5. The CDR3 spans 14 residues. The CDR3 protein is CASSLLGQRNEQFF. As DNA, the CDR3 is TGCGCCAGCAGCTTATTGGGACAGCGCAATGAGCAGTTCTTC.

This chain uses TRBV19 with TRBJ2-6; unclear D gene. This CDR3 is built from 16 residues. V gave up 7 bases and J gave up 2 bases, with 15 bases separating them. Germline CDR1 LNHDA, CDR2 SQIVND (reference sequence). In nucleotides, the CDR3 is TGTGCCAGTACCCCCGCAGGTACGACTGGGGCCAACGTCCTGACTTTC. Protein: CASTPAGTTGANVLTF.

The CDR3 DNA is TGTGCCGCGGGGAAAGGGAAATCGGATTCACCCCTCCACTTT. This codes for CAAGKGKSDSPLHF. The chain uses TRBV5-5 and TRBJ1-6, with D uncertain. The CDR3 has 14 amino acids. Germline V lookup: CDR1 SGHKS, CDR2 YYEKEE (reference sequence). Trimming pared 10 bases from V and 8 bases from J, leaving 19 bases between.

CDR3 region: CASSVRDTNTGELFF. The CDR3 DNA reads TGTGCCAGCAGTGTTCGGGACACGAACACCGGGGAGCTGTTTTTT. This chain links TRBV2 with TRBJ2-2; tentative D call: TRBD1 (6 bases). Deletions cut 4 bases from V and 0 bases from J, with 9 bases between. The CDR3 has 15 residues. Per the germline V gene, CDR1 is SNHLY and CDR2 is FYNNEI.

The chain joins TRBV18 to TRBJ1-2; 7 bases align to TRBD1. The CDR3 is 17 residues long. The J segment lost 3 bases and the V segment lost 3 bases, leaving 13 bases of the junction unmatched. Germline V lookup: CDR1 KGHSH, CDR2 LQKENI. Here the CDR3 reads CASSPNLGAGTDYGYTF. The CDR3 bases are TGTGCCAGCTCACCTAACCTAGGAGCCGGGACAGACTATGGCTACACCTTC.

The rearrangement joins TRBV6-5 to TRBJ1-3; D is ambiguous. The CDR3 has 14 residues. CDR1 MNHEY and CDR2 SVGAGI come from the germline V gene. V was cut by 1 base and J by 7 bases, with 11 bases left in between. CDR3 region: CASSYWPGGNTIYF. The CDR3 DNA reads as TGTGCCAGCAGTTACTGGCCAGGAGGCAACACCATATATTTT.

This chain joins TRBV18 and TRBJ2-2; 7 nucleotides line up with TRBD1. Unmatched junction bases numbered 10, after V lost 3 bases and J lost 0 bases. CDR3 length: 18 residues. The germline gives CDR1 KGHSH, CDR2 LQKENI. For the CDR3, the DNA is TGTGCCAGCTCACCCCCGGGACAGCACACAGCGAACACCGGGGAGCTGTTTTTT. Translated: CASSPPGQHTANTGELFF.

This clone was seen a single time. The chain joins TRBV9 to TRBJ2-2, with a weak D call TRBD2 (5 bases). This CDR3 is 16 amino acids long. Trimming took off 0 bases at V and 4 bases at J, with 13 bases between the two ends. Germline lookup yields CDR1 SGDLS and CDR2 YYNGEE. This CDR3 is CASSVAEGVGTGELFF. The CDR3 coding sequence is TGTGCCAGCAGCGTAGCTGAGGGAGTGGGCACCGGGGAGCTGTTTTTT.

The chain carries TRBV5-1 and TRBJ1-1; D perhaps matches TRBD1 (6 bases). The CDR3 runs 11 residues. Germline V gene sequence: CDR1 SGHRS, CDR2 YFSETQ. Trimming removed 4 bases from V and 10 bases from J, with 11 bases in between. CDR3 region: CASSQTGRAFF. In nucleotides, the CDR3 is TGCGCCAGCAGCCAGACAGGTAGAGCTTTCTTT.

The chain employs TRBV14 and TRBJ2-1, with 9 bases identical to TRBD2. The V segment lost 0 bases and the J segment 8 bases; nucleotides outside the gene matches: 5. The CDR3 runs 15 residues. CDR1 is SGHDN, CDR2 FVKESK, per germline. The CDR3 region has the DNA TGTGCCAGCAGCCAAGAGGCGGGAGGGAAGGATGAGCAGTTCTTC. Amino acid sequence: CASSQEAGGKDEQFF.

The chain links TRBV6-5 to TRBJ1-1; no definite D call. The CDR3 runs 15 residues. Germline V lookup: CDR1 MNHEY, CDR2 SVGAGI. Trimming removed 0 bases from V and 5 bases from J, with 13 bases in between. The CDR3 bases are TGTGCCAGCAGTTACTCGATTAATGGCGGGACTGAAGCTTTCTTT. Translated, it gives CASSYSINGGTEAFF.